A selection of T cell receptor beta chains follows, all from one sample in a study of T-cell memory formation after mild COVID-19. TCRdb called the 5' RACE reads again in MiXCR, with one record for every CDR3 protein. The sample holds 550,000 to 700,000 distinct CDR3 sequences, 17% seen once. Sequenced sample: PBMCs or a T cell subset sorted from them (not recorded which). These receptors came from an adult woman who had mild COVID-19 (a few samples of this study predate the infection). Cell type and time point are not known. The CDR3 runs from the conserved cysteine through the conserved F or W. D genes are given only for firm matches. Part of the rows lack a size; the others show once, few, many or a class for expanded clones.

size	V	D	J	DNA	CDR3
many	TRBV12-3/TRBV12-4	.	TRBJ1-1	TGTGCCAGCAGTTTACCGCCGGGCACTGAAGCTTTCTTT	CASSLPPGTEAFF
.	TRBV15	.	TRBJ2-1	TGTGCCACCAGCCCGCGAGGGCGGCCCTACAATGAGCAGTTCTTC	CATSPRGRPYNEQFF
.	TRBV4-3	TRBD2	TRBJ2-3	TGCGCCAGCAGCCCGGGACTAGCGGGAATATGGGATACGCAGTATTTT	CASSPGLAGIWDTQYF
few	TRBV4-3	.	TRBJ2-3	TGCGCCAGCAGCCAAGATTTTGGTCCAGATACGCAGTATTTT	CASSQDFGPDTQYF
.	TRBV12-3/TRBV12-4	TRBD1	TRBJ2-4	TGTGCCAGCAGTTTACCGGGGACAGGGGGCTTCGGTAGAAACATTCAGTACTTC	CASSLPGTGGFGRNIQYF
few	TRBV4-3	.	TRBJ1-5	TGCGCCAGCAGCCAAGATCTAGCAACAGGACCGGAATCCGGAGTCCAACTCAATCAGCCCCAGCATTTT	CASSQDLATGPESGVQLNQPQHF
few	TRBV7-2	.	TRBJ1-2	TGTGCCAGCAGCTTGTCACTGTTCTATGGCTACACCTTC	CASSLSLFYGYTF
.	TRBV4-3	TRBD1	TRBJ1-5	TGCGCCAGCAGCCCCGGGACAGGGGGCGCGGAGCCCCAGCATTTT	CASSPGTGGAEPQHF
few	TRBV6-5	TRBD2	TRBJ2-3	TGTGCCAGCAGTTACTACCCTAATTTAGCGGGAGCTAGCACAGATACGCAGTATTTT	CASSYYPNLAGASTDTQYF
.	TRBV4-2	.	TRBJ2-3	TGTGCCAGCAGCCAGACACCCGATACGCAGTATTTT	CASSQTPDTQYF
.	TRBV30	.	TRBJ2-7	TGTGCCCGGTCACATGGAAGCTCCTACGAGCAGTACTTC	CARSHGSSYEQYF
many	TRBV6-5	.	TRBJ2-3	TGTGCCAGCAGCCTCCACCCCGTGCCCGGAAACACAGATACGCAGTATTTT	CASSLHPVPGNTDTQYF
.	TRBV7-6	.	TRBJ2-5	TGTGCCAGCAGCTCCCCCGTGACGACAGATTACCAAGAGACCCAGTACTTC	CASSSPVTTDYQETQYF
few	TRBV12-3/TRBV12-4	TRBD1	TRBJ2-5	TGTGCCAGCAGTTTAGGACAGGGAAGCCAAGAGACCCAGTACTTC	CASSLGQGSQETQYF
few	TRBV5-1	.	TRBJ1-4	TGCGCCAGCAGCGTTGACGGACCGGGACAACACTGGGAAAAACTGTTTTTT	CASSVDGPGQHWEKLFF
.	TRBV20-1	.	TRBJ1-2	TGCAGTTCGGATCGGCAGACTAACTATGGCTACACCTTC	CSSDRQTNYGYTF
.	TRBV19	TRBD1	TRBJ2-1	TGTGCCAGTAGTAAAGGACAGGCCCTAAGTTTGGAGCAGTTCTTC	CASSKGQALSLEQFF
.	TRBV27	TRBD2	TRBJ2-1	TGTGCCAGCAGCAAAGCTAGCGGGGTTTCCTACAATGAGCAGTTCTTC	CASSKASGVSYNEQFF
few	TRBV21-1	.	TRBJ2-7	TGTGCCAGCAGCGCCCGCGGCCCTGACTGCGAGCAGTACTTC	CASSARGPDCEQYF
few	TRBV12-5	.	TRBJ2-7	TGTGCTAGTGGTTTGGATAACAGGGACAAGCAGTACTTC	CASGLDNRDKQYF
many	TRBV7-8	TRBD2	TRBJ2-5	TGTGCCAGCAGCTTAGCGGGAGGGGTCCAAGAGACCCAGTACTTC	CASSLAGGVQETQYF
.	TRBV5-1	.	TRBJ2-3	TGCGCCAGCGCAAGGGGTGATTCAGATACGCAGTATTTT	CASARGDSDTQYF
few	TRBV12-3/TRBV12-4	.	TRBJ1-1	TGTGCCAGCAGTTTAGGGGTCATGGGGAAGCGGGTTACTGAAGCTTTCTTT	CASSLGVMGKRVTEAFF
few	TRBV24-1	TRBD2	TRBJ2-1	TGTGCCACCAGTGATACCGGGACTAGCGTCTACAATGAGCAGTTCTTC	CATSDTGTSVYNEQFF
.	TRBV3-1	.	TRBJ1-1	TGTGCCAGCAGCCAACGGGGACAGAACACTGAAGCTTTCTTT	CASSQRGQNTEAFF
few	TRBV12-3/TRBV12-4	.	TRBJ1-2	TGTGCCAGCAGTATATATGGCTACACCTTC	CASSIYGYTF
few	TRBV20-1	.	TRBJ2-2	TGCAGTGCTAGGTCACAGGGTGCCACCGGGGAGCTGTTTTTT	CSARSQGATGELFF
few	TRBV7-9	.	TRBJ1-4	TGTGCCAGCAGCCAAACAGGGACTTCGTCTAATGAAAAACTGTTTTTT	CASSQTGTSSNEKLFF
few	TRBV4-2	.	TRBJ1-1	TGTGCCAGCAGCCAAGAGCTTGACAGCCTGAACACTGAAGCTTTCTTT	CASSQELDSLNTEAFF
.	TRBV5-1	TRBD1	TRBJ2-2	TGCGCCAGCAGCTTGGGACAGGGGGCGCCCACCGGGGAGCTGTTTTTT	CASSLGQGAPTGELFF
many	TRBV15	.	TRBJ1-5	TGTGCCACCAGCAGAGATGGGCCAAGTAGCAATCAGCCCCAGCATTTT	CATSRDGPSSNQPQHF
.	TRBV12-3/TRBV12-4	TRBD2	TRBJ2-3	TGTGCCAGCGGATGGGGGGGACGGGGCACAGATACGCAGTATTTT	CASGWGGRGTDTQYF
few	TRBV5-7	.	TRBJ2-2	TGTGCCAGCAGCTTCGGAGGTCCTGAGGCCGGGGAGCTGTTTTTT	CASSFGGPEAGELFF
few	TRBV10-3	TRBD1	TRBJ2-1	TGTGCCATCAGGGACGGGACAGCTTACAATGAGCAGTTCTTC	CAIRDGTAYNEQFF
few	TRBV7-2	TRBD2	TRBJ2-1	TGTGCCAGCAACGGCCTGTGGACTAGCGAAAACAATGAGCAGTTCTTC	CASNGLWTSENNEQFF
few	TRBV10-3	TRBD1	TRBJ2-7	TGTGCCATCAGGGGACAGCCAGCCTACGAGCAGTACTTC	CAIRGQPAYEQYF
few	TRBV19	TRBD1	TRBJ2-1	TGTGCCAGTAGTATACTGGGACAGGGAATTAATGAGCAGTTCTTC	CASSILGQGINEQFF
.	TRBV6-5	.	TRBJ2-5	TGTGCCAGCAGTAGGGCCACCGGGGAGACCCAGTACTTC	CASSRATGETQYF
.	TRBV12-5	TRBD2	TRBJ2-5	TGTGCTAGTGGGCCGGGAGGCCAAGAGACCCAGTACTTC	CASGPGGQETQYF
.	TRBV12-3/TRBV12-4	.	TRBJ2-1	TGTGCCAGCAGTTTCTTTCCCCGAAACAATGAGCAGTTCTTC	CASSFFPRNNEQFF
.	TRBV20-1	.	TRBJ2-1	TGCAGCCTCTCACAGGGAAAGGAGCAGTTCTTC	CSLSQGKEQFF
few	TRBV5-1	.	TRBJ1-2	TGCGCCAGCAGCCTGGGACACTCCATCCTATATGGCTACACCTTC	CASSLGHSILYGYTF
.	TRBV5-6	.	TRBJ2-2	TGTGCCAGCAGCTTGATCCTCGGGGAGCTGTTTTTT	CASSLILGELFF
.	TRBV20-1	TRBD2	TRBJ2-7	TGCAGTGCTAGAGATCAACTAGCGGGGGAACGAGGGCAGTACTTC	CSARDQLAGERGQYF
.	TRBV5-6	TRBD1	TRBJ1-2	TGTGCCAGCAGCCCGGACAGGGGGCGGTTGGGCTACACCTTC	CASSPDRGRLGYTF
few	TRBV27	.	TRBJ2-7	TGTGCCAGCAGCAAGAAGAGGGTCCACGAGCAGTACTTC	CASSKKRVHEQYF
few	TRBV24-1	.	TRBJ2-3	TGTGCCACCAGTGATGCCCGGGGGCTGTATTTT	CATSDARGLYF
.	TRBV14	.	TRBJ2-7	TGTGCCAGCAGCCAAGCGGACATCCCCTACGAGCAGTACTTC	CASSQADIPYEQYF
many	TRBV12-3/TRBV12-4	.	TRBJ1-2	TGTGCCAGCAGTGGAAGAGCCGGGTCGGGGTATGGCTACACCTTC	CASSGRAGSGYGYTF
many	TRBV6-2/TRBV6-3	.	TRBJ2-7	TGTGCCAGCAGTTCTTTGACTACCTTTACCTACGAGCAGTACTTC	CASSSLTTFTYEQYF
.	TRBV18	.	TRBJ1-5	TGTGCCAGCTCACAGTCCCGGCAGCCCCAGCATTTT	CASSQSRQPQHF
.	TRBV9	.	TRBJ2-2	TGTGCCAGCAGCCCTGACGTCGGCACCGGGGAGCTGTTTTTT	CASSPDVGTGELFF